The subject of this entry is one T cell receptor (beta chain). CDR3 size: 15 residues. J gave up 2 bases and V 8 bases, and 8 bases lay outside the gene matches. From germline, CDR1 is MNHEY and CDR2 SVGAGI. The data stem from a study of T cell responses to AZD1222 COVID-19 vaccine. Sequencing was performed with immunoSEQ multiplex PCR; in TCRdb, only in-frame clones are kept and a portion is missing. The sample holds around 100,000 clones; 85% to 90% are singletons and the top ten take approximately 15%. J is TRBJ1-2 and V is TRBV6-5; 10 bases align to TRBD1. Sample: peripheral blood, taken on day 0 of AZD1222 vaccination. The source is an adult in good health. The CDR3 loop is CASGRDRGLNYGYTF. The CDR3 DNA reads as TGTGCCAGCGGGAGGGACAGGGGACTAAACTATGGCTACACCTTC.